Shown below are 15 T cell receptor beta chains from a single sample sequenced in a study of T cell repertoires in cytomegalovirus infection. TCRdb re-analysed the reads in MiXCR, keeping a single row per CDR3 protein. The sample carries 560,000 or so distinct CDR3 sequences, about 15% recorded once. Sequenced sample: CD8+ T cells from PBMCs. Receptors originate from a human donor in good health (CMV status not recorded). Some clones in this sample may be carry-over from other donors' samples.

This clonotype was picked up many times. This chain links TRBV18 with TRBJ2-1, with 9 bases that match TRBD2. Looked up from germline, CDR1 is KGHSH and CDR2 is LQKENI. V lost 3 bases, J lost 8 bases, and 11 bases stayed unmatched. This CDR3 has 16 amino acids. DNA for the CDR3: TGTGCCAGCTCACCCATTGGCGGGAGGGCCTTCGATGAGCAGTTCTTC. Protein product: CASSPIGGRAFDEQFF.

This clonotype was seen repeatedly, ten times or more. The genes are TRBV7-6 and TRBJ2-4, with TRBD2 as a possible D gene (7 bases). The germline V gene encodes CDR1 SGHVS and CDR2 FNYEAQ. V lost 5 bases and J lost 1, with 18 bases in between. The CDR3 contains 17 residues. The CDR3 DNA sequence: TGTGCCAGCAGCCCAGCCGGAGGGAGGGGGGCCAAAAACATTCAGTACTTC. Encoded protein: CASSPAGGRGAKNIQYF. Together with reference TRBV7-6 and TRBJ2-4, the CDR3 gives the full variable domain: GAGVSQSPRYKVTKRGQDVALRCDPISGHVSLYWYRQALGQGPEFLTYFNYEAQQDKSGLPNDRFSAERPEGSISTLTIQRTEQRDSAMYRCASSPAGGRGAKNIQYFGAGTRLSVL.

V is TRBV19 and J is TRBJ1-2; TRBD1 might be the D (6 bases). The CDR3 loop spans 13 amino acids. Trimming pared 6 bases from V and 7 bases from J, leaving 15 bases between. In germline, CDR1 is LNHDA, CDR2 SQIVND (reference sequence). The CDR3 nucleotides are TGTGCCAGTAGCGCCGACAGGACGGGTGGCTACACCTTC. It is translated as CASSADRTGGYTF.

In this sample, this clonotype turned up a few times. The rearrangement joins TRBV27 to TRBJ2-7, with 10 bases lining up with TRBD1. The junction had 7 bases not matched to a gene; V was cut back by 6 bases and J by 2 bases. The germline V gene has CDR1 MNHEY and CDR2 SMNVEV (reference sequence). CDR3 length equals 15 residues. The CDR3 nucleotides read TGTGCCAGCAGCAGACAGGGGGCGTTTGCCTACGAGCAGTACTTC. This encodes CASSRQGAFAYEQYF.

In its sample, this clonotype was seen many times. This chain connects TRBV11-2 to TRBJ2-1; 7 bases fit TRBD1. The V gene's germline CDR1 is SGHAT and CDR2 FQNNGV. The CDR3 consists of 15 residues. V gave up 7 bases and J gave up 7 bases; unmatched junction bases: 13. The CDR3 sequence: CASTILLGTVNEQFF. The CDR3 DNA follows: TGTGCCAGCACCATTTTGCTGGGGACAGTGAATGAGCAGTTCTTC.

The chain recombines TRBV7-9 with TRBJ2-6, with 8 bases matching TRBD1. V lost 4 bases to trimming and J lost 1 base; unmatched junction nucleotides: 3. The CDR3 totals 16 residues. Germline V gene data show CDR1 as SEHNR and CDR2 as FQNEAQ (reference sequence). CDR3 sequence (DNA): TGTGCCAGCAGCTCGACAGGGGAGTCTGGGGCCAACGTCCTGACTTTC. Its protein is CASSSTGESGANVLTF.

This clonotype was found many times. This chain links TRBV12-3 or TRBV12-4 with TRBJ1-2, with 9 bases identical to TRBD1. With 1 base clipped from V and 6 bases from J, the junction kept 6 bases outside the gene matches. The length of the CDR3 is 15 residues. The CDR3 region has the DNA TGTGCCAGCAGTTTAGGGCCCGGGACAGGGCATGGCTACACCTTC. Translated, it gives CASSLGPGTGHGYTF.

Only a few counts were recorded for this clonotype. The chain combines TRBV2 with TRBJ1-2, with D possibly matching TRBD1 (5 bases). The CDR3 extends over 11 amino acids. Deletions cut 9 bases from V and 5 bases from J, with 10 bases between. CDR1 and CDR2 (germline): SNHLY, FYNNEI. This CDR3 is CARQEIYGYTF. CDR3 in DNA: TGTGCCAGACAGGAAATATATGGCTACACCTTC.

This clonotype was counted a few times. The CDR3 here is CASSPPLTLAAHLNEQFF. In nucleotides, the CDR3 is TGTGCCAGCAGCCCCCCTTTGACCCTAGCGGCCCATCTCAATGAGCAGTTCTTC. The rearrangement joins TRBV7-6 to TRBJ2-1, with 7 bases identical to TRBD2. The trim removed 5 bases at V and 6 bases at J, leaving 19 bases unmatched. The CDR3 loop spans 18 amino acids. Germline-derived CDR1 and CDR2 are SGHVS and FNYEAQ.

This clonotype occurred once. Possible read error: a much larger clone is one base away. This chain uses TRBV19 with TRBJ2-2; tentative D call: TRBD2 (5 bases). This CDR3 contains 14 residues. Germline CDR1 is LNHDA and CDR2 is SQIVND (reference sequence). This CDR3 is CASITKAPTGVLFF. CDR3 bases: TGTGCCAGTATCACCAAAGCCCCCACCGGGGTGCTGTTTTTT.

This clonotype was counted only a few times. CDR3 bases: TGTGCCAGCAGCCAAGCCAGACAGGAGAACACTGAAGCTTTCTTT. Its protein product is CASSQARQENTEAFF. V and J are TRBV3-1 and TRBJ1-1; D perhaps matches TRBD1 (6 bases). V was cut by 1 base and J by 1 base, with 10 bases left in between. The CDR3 covers 15 residues. Per the germline V gene, CDR1 is LGHDT and CDR2 is YNNKEL (reference sequence).

This clonotype was detected many times. V usage is TRBV4-1 and J usage is TRBJ1-1; 7 bases are shared with TRBD1. The germline CDR1 and CDR2 sequences are MGHRA and YSYEKL. Trimming at V came to 2 bases and at J to 4 bases, leaving 4 bases not matched to a gene. The CDR3 runs to 14 residues. The CDR3 sequence is CASSQQNRGTEAFF. The CDR3 DNA reads TGCGCCAGCAGCCAACAAAACAGGGGCACTGAAGCTTTCTTT.

The chain joins TRBV5-4 to TRBJ1-1; D may be TRBD1 (5 bases). Between the trimmed V and J ends, which lost 4 bases and 2 bases, there was a span of 12 bases. CDR1 SGHNT and CDR2 YYREEE come from the germline V gene (reference sequence). This CDR3 has 14 residues. Written as DNA, the CDR3 is TGTGCCAGCAGCCCGGGACTGACTAACACTGAAGCTTTCTTT. It encodes CASSPGLTNTEAFF.

The sample holds many counts of this clonotype. The V and J genes are TRBV7-3 and TRBJ1-1; D not resolved. The length of the CDR3 is 15 residues. CDR1 SGHTA and CDR2 FQGTGA come from the germline V gene. V was pared by 0 bases and J by 5 bases, with 13 bases between. Here the CDR3 DNA reads TGTGCCAGCAGCTTAACGCGGAAAGGGAAAACTGAAGCTTTCTTT. It codes for CASSLTRKGKTEAFF.

This clonotype has a count of ten or more. The rearrangement links TRBV4-1 to TRBJ2-5; D is undetermined. V was pared by 3 bases and J by 4 bases, with 9 bases between. Per germline, CDR1 MGHRA and CDR2 YSYEKL. This CDR3 has 13 amino acids. CDR3 region: CASSQGSRETQYF. The CDR3 region has the DNA TGCGCCAGCAGCCAGGGTTCACGAGAGACCCAGTACTTC.